This is a list of T cell receptor beta chains from one sample in a study of blood T cell repertoires in COVID-19. Sequenced by immunoSEQ multiplex PCR; TCRdb stores in-frame clones only, minus some. Of approximately 130,000 clones detected, 70% to 80% appear once; the ten largest clones hold 10% to 14%. The material sequenced was peripheral blood. Source of these receptors: a human donor in a cohort sampled during active COVID-19. The CDR3 runs from the conserved cysteine through the conserved F or W. The order of the fields is J gene, clone size, D gene, V gene, CDR3 length, CDR3 protein, CDR3 DNA. The D gene is left open where the match is weak. A clone size is listed for some rows: how often the clone was seen (once, few, many), or a class if it is expanded.

j_gene: TRBJ1-2
abundance: .
d_gene: TRBD1
v_gene: TRBV6-5
len: 14
CDR3aa: CASTRQGSNYGYTF
CDR3nt: TGTGCCAGCACCAGACAGGGGTCGAACTATGGCTACACCTTC

j_gene: TRBJ2-1
abundance: many
d_gene: TRBD1
v_gene: TRBV11-3
len: 15
CDR3aa: CASGQRQGPYNEQFF
CDR3nt: TGTGCCAGCGGCCAGAGACAGGGCCCCTACAATGAGCAGTTCTTC

j_gene: TRBJ1-2
abundance: .
d_gene: TRBD1
v_gene: TRBV5-6
len: 16
CDR3aa: CASSLDPGTGAYGYTF
CDR3nt: TGTGCCAGCAGCTTGGACCCAGGGACAGGCGCTTATGGCTACACCTTC

j_gene: TRBJ1-1
abundance: few
d_gene: .
v_gene: TRBV10-3
len: 13
CDR3aa: CAISESTGGEAFF
CDR3nt: TGTGCCATCAGTGAGTCGACGGGGGGAGAAGCTTTCTTT

j_gene: TRBJ1-2
abundance: .
d_gene: .
v_gene: TRBV9
len: 14
CDR3aa: CASSNPTANYGYTF
CDR3nt: TGTGCCAGCAGCAACCCGACAGCTAACTATGGCTACACCTTC

j_gene: TRBJ2-7
abundance: .
d_gene: .
v_gene: TRBV5-8
len: 14
CDR3aa: CASSLGQPLQEQYF
CDR3nt: TGTGCCAGCAGCTTGGGACAGCCCCTCCAGGAGCAGTACTTC

j_gene: TRBJ1-1
abundance: .
d_gene: .
v_gene: TRBV19
len: 12
CDR3aa: CASIGQNTEAFF
CDR3nt: TGTGCCAGCATCGGACAGAACACTGAAGCTTTCTTT

j_gene: TRBJ2-3
abundance: few
d_gene: .
v_gene: TRBV11-2
len: 15
CDR3aa: CASNGVRGSTDTQYF
CDR3nt: TGTGCCAGCAACGGGGTACGGGGAAGCACAGATACGCAGTATTTT

j_gene: TRBJ1-4
abundance: few
d_gene: .
v_gene: TRBV2
len: 13
CDR3aa: CASATGLNEKLFF
CDR3nt: TGTGCCAGCGCTACAGGGCTTAATGAAAAACTGTTTTTT

j_gene: TRBJ1-1
abundance: .
d_gene: .
v_gene: TRBV6-5
len: 15
CDR3aa: CASSYDARLNTEAFF
CDR3nt: TGTGCCAGCAGTTACGATGCGCGTCTGAACACTGAAGCTTTCTTT

j_gene: TRBJ2-7
abundance: .
d_gene: .
v_gene: TRBV19
len: 14
CDR3aa: CASSIGGRGYEQYF
CDR3nt: TGTGCCAGTAGTATAGGCGGCAGGGGTTACGAGCAGTACTTC

j_gene: TRBJ1-6
abundance: .
d_gene: .
v_gene: TRBV27
len: 15
CDR3aa: CASSADSRVASPLHF
CDR3nt: TGTGCCAGCAGTGCCGACTCGCGGGTTGCTTCACCCCTCCACTTT

j_gene: TRBJ1-6
abundance: few
d_gene: .
v_gene: TRBV4-2
len: 15
CDR3aa: CASSRAGQDNSPLHF
CDR3nt: TGTGCCAGCAGCCGAGCGGGGCAGGACAATTCACCCCTCCACTTT

j_gene: TRBJ2-1
abundance: .
d_gene: TRBD2
v_gene: TRBV27
len: 14
CDR3aa: CASSTGGFANEQFF
CDR3nt: TGTGCCAGCAGTACCGGGGGGTTCGCCAATGAGCAGTTCTTC

j_gene: TRBJ2-3
abundance: .
d_gene: .
v_gene: TRBV3-1/TRBV3-2
len: 12
CDR3aa: CASSPYRDTQYF
CDR3nt: TGTGCCAGCAGCCCCTACCGGGATACGCAGTATTTT

j_gene: TRBJ2-7
abundance: many
d_gene: .
v_gene: TRBV7-9
len: 14
CDR3aa: CASSLGAAQYEQYF
CDR3nt: TGTGCCAGCAGCTTGGGGGCAGCCCAGTACGAGCAGTACTTC

j_gene: TRBJ1-6
abundance: .
d_gene: .
v_gene: TRBV2
len: 17
CDR3aa: CASRGRQPSSYNSPLHF
CDR3nt: TGTGCCAGCCGGGGGAGACAGCCAAGCTCCTATAATTCACCCCTCCACTTT

j_gene: TRBJ2-7
abundance: .
d_gene: .
v_gene: TRBV5-8
len: 16
CDR3aa: CASSRLTLGGPREQYF
CDR3nt: TGTGCCAGCAGCCGCCTGACCCTAGGGGGTCCCAGGGAGCAGTACTTC

j_gene: TRBJ2-3
abundance: .
d_gene: TRBD2
v_gene: TRBV5-6
len: 15
CDR3aa: CASSWAGDRTDTQYF
CDR3nt: TGTGCCAGCAGCTGGGCGGGGGATCGCACAGATACGCAGTATTTT

j_gene: TRBJ2-7
abundance: .
d_gene: .
v_gene: TRBV28
len: 13
CDR3aa: CASSLRGNYEQYF
CDR3nt: TGTGCCAGCAGTTTACGGGGGAACTACGAGCAGTACTTC

j_gene: TRBJ1-6
abundance: .
d_gene: .
v_gene: TRBV30
len: 15
CDR3aa: CAWSLGGNYNSPLHF
CDR3nt: TGTGCCTGGAGCCTCGGGGGAAACTATAATTCACCCCTCCACTTT

j_gene: TRBJ2-7
abundance: few
d_gene: .
v_gene: TRBV2
len: 11
CDR3aa: CASSDPGPGYF
CDR3nt: TGTGCCAGCAGTGACCCCGGCCCGGGGTACTTC

j_gene: TRBJ1-2
abundance: .
d_gene: TRBD1
v_gene: TRBV30
len: 15
CDR3aa: CAWSVPRQGVYGYTF
CDR3nt: TGTGCCTGGAGTGTCCCACGACAGGGCGTCTATGGCTACACCTTC

j_gene: TRBJ2-3
abundance: .
d_gene: .
v_gene: TRBV5-1
len: 12
CDR3aa: CASSLAKDTQYF
CDR3nt: TGCGCCAGCAGCCTAGCAAAAGATACGCAGTATTTT

j_gene: TRBJ1-5
abundance: .
d_gene: .
v_gene: TRBV19
len: 15
CDR3aa: CASSIGSGGAQPQHF
CDR3nt: TGTGCCAGTAGTATAGGGTCTGGGGGGGCGCAGCCCCAGCATTTT

j_gene: TRBJ1-4
abundance: few
d_gene: TRBD1
v_gene: TRBV2
len: 14
CDR3aa: CASSQDRGREKLFF
CDR3nt: TGTGCCAGCAGTCAGGACAGGGGCCGGGAAAAACTGTTTTTT

j_gene: TRBJ2-5
abundance: once
d_gene: TRBD2
v_gene: TRBV14
len: 16
CDR3aa: CASSQQMAGGKETQYF
CDR3nt: TGTGCCAGCAGCCAGCAAATGGCGGGGGGGAAAGAGACCCAGTACTTC

j_gene: TRBJ2-1
abundance: once
d_gene: .
v_gene: TRBV28
len: 17
CDR3aa: CASSFSPRVLGYNEQFF
CDR3nt: TGTGCCAGCAGCTTTTCACCGAGGGTGTTGGGCTACAATGAGCAGTTCTTC

j_gene: TRBJ1-2
abundance: .
d_gene: .
v_gene: TRBV6-1
len: 17
CDR3aa: CASSDRGAWEEYYGYTF
CDR3nt: TGTGCCAGCAGTGACCGGGGGGCGTGGGAAGAATACTATGGCTACACCTTC

j_gene: TRBJ1-1
abundance: .
d_gene: .
v_gene: TRBV7-8
len: 17
CDR3aa: CASSLEASRRKNTEAFF
CDR3nt: TGTGCCAGCAGCTTAGAAGCGTCTCGGAGAAAGAACACTGAAGCTTTCTTT

j_gene: TRBJ2-5
abundance: .
d_gene: TRBD1
v_gene: TRBV6-5
len: 15
CDR3aa: CASRNTRDRGETQYF
CDR3nt: TGTGCCAGCAGAAATACCCGGGACAGGGGCGAGACCCAGTACTTC

j_gene: TRBJ1-2
abundance: .
d_gene: TRBD1
v_gene: TRBV30
len: 15
CDR3aa: CAWSVSLGTADGYTF
CDR3nt: TGTGCCTGGAGTGTATCACTCGGGACAGCGGATGGCTACACCTTC

j_gene: TRBJ2-2
abundance: .
d_gene: TRBD1
v_gene: TRBV6-5
len: 14
CDR3aa: CASSQDRLLGELFF
CDR3nt: TGTGCCAGCAGTCAGGACAGGCTCTTAGGGGAGCTGTTTTTT

j_gene: TRBJ1-1
abundance: .
d_gene: .
v_gene: TRBV13
len: 11
CDR3aa: CASSLALKTFF
CDR3nt: TGTGCCAGCAGCTTAGCGCTAAAGACTTTCTTT

j_gene: TRBJ2-7
abundance: .
d_gene: TRBD2
v_gene: TRBV19
len: 14
CDR3aa: CASSTTSGGHEQYF
CDR3nt: TGTGCCAGTAGTACTACTAGCGGGGGCCACGAGCAGTACTTC

j_gene: TRBJ1-2
abundance: .
d_gene: TRBD1
v_gene: TRBV19
len: 16
CDR3aa: CASSPTRTGPPYGYTF
CDR3nt: TGTGCCAGTAGTCCCACTCGGACAGGACCCCCCTATGGCTACACCTTC

j_gene: TRBJ2-2
abundance: .
d_gene: TRBD2
v_gene: TRBV5-6
len: 15
CDR3aa: CASSIRGGVTGELFF
CDR3nt: TGTGCCAGCAGCATACGGGGGGGCGTCACCGGGGAGCTGTTTTTT

j_gene: TRBJ2-3
abundance: .
d_gene: .
v_gene: TRBV6-5
len: 15
CDR3aa: CASSSILGGTDTQYF
CDR3nt: TGTGCCAGCAGCTCAATATTAGGGGGCACAGATACGCAGTATTTT

j_gene: TRBJ1-2
abundance: .
d_gene: TRBD1
v_gene: TRBV30
len: 14
CDR3aa: CAWNPRGRGYGYTF
CDR3nt: TGTGCCTGGAACCCCAGGGGGCGCGGCTATGGCTACACCTTC

j_gene: TRBJ1-6
abundance: .
d_gene: .
v_gene: TRBV3-1/TRBV3-2
len: 18
CDR3aa: CASSQEGGRGRNNSPLHF
CDR3nt: TGTGCCAGCAGCCAAGAAGGTGGGAGGGGCCGAAATAATTCACCCCTCCACTTT

j_gene: TRBJ2-7
abundance: .
d_gene: TRBD1
v_gene: TRBV19
len: 17
CDR3aa: CASSIVPRQGASYEQYF
CDR3nt: TGTGCCAGTAGTATAGTCCCCCGCCAGGGGGCTTCCTACGAGCAGTACTTC

j_gene: TRBJ2-2
abundance: .
d_gene: .
v_gene: TRBV19
len: 14
CDR3aa: CASKRQGNTGELFF
CDR3nt: TGTGCCAGTAAGAGGCAGGGAAACACCGGGGAGCTGTTTTTT

j_gene: TRBJ2-6
abundance: .
d_gene: .
v_gene: TRBV5-1
len: 17
CDR3aa: CASSSTPDRSGANVLTF
CDR3nt: TGCGCCAGCAGCTCTACACCCGACAGGTCTGGGGCCAACGTCCTGACTTTC

j_gene: TRBJ2-3
abundance: .
d_gene: TRBD2
v_gene: TRBV15
len: 16
CDR3aa: CATSRERGARLNTQYF
CDR3nt: TGTGCCACCAGCAGAGAGCGGGGGGCCCGGTTGAATACGCAGTATTTT

j_gene: TRBJ2-7
abundance: .
d_gene: TRBD1
v_gene: TRBV6-5
len: 11
CDR3aa: CARGQGDEQYF
CDR3nt: TGTGCCAGGGGACAGGGAGACGAGCAGTACTTC

j_gene: TRBJ1-1
abundance: once
d_gene: TRBD1
v_gene: TRBV7-9
len: 15
CDR3aa: CASSDVQGAGTEAFF
CDR3nt: TGTGCCAGCAGCGACGTTCAGGGGGCAGGCACTGAAGCTTTCTTT

j_gene: TRBJ2-5
abundance: .
d_gene: .
v_gene: TRBV27
len: 15
CDR3aa: CASSLGGGGWETQYF
CDR3nt: TGTGCCAGCAGTTTAGGAGGAGGCGGGTGGGAGACCCAGTACTTC

j_gene: TRBJ2-4
abundance: .
d_gene: .
v_gene: TRBV9
len: 15
CDR3aa: CASSVGGGSNNIQYF
CDR3nt: TGTGCCAGCAGCGTAGGAGGGGGTTCTAATAACATTCAGTACTTC

j_gene: TRBJ1-5
abundance: few
d_gene: TRBD1
v_gene: TRBV28
len: 17
CDR3aa: CASSRQGGLWPYQPQHF
CDR3nt: TGTGCCAGCAGTCGACAGGGGGGGTTGTGGCCTTATCAGCCCCAGCATTTT

j_gene: TRBJ1-5
abundance: .
d_gene: .
v_gene: TRBV12-3/TRBV12-4
len: 11
CDR3aa: CASNSSQPQHF
CDR3nt: TGTGCCAGCAACTCATCTCAGCCCCAGCATTTT

j_gene: TRBJ1-2
abundance: .
d_gene: .
v_gene: TRBV28
len: 12
CDR3aa: CASSLRGEGYTF
CDR3nt: TGTGCCAGCAGTTTGAGAGGAGAAGGCTACACCTTC

j_gene: TRBJ1-1
abundance: .
d_gene: TRBD1
v_gene: TRBV5-4
len: 15
CDR3aa: CASSSGITGGTEAFF
CDR3nt: TGTGCCAGCAGCAGCGGAATAACAGGGGGCACTGAAGCTTTCTTT

j_gene: TRBJ1-1
abundance: .
d_gene: TRBD1
v_gene: TRBV19
len: 16
CDR3aa: CASSTRDRGPNTEAFF
CDR3nt: TGTGCCAGTAGTACCCGAGACAGGGGCCCGAACACTGAAGCTTTCTTT

j_gene: TRBJ1-6
abundance: .
d_gene: TRBD1
v_gene: TRBV30
len: 13
CDR3aa: CAWMGQGNSPLHF
CDR3nt: TGTGCCTGGATGGGACAGGGGAATTCACCCCTCCACTTT

j_gene: TRBJ2-2
abundance: few
d_gene: .
v_gene: TRBV5-1
len: 15
CDR3aa: CASSLAEGATGELFF
CDR3nt: TGCGCCAGCAGCTTGGCCGAAGGGGCCACCGGGGAGCTGTTTTTT